A selection of T cell receptor beta chains follows, all from one sample in a study of regulatory T cells in long-lasting Graves disease. TCRdb processed the multiplex PCR reads anew with MiXCR; each CDR3 protein has one entry. The data show 360,000 or so distinct CDR3 sequences, with roughly 10% seen just once and 15% to 20% held by the top ten. The same data also went into a second study, on T cells in Graves' hyperthyroidism and ophthalmopathy.

Sequenced here: peripheral blood mononuclear cells (PBMCs), sampled at new diagnosis, from a patient treated with antithyroid drugs. These receptors were obtained from a woman younger than 30 with Graves disease. The CDR3 runs from the conserved cysteine through the conserved F or W. A D gene is named only where the DNA matches it firmly. For some rows the clone size is stated as once, few or many, or as a class when expanded; others skip it.

TRBV5-1	TRBJ1-1	-	many	CASSLGAQVRNTEAFF	TGCGCCAGCAGCTTGGGGGCCCAGGTTCGGAACACTGAAGCTTTCTTT
TRBV20-1	TRBJ2-2	-	many	CSARMAEENTGELFF	TGCAGTGCTAGGATGGCGGAAGAGAACACCGGGGAGCTGTTTTTT
TRBV24-1	TRBJ2-2	-	few	CATRAGANTGELFF	TGTGCCACCAGGGCTGGGGCGAACACCGGGGAGCTGTTTTTT
TRBV18	TRBJ2-3	-	many	CASSPRWGGTDTQYF	TGTGCCAGCTCACCACGGTGGGGGGGCACAGATACGCAGTATTTT
TRBV10-3	TRBJ2-1	-	-	CAIKSLLVDEQFF	TGTGCCATCAAATCCCTTCTGGTAGATGAGCAGTTCTTC
TRBV13	TRBJ2-3	-	many	CASSGGPVSDTQYF	TGTGCCAGCAGCGGGGGGCCAGTTTCAGATACGCAGTATTTT
TRBV11-2	TRBJ1-2	-	many	CASSRGDLRNYGYTF	TGTGCCAGCAGCAGAGGGGACTTACGGAACTATGGCTACACCTTC
TRBV11-2	TRBJ1-1	-	many	CACTLLSGGETEAFF	TGTGCCTGTACACTCCTGTCGGGGGGAGAGACTGAAGCTTTCTTT
TRBV7-2	TRBJ2-1	-	-	CASSSWAGRGYNEQFF	TGTGCCAGCAGCAGCTGGGCGGGGCGCGGGTACAATGAGCAGTTCTTC
TRBV12-3/TRBV12-4	TRBJ1-1	-	many	CASSFSGETFF	TGTGCCAGCAGTTTTTCCGGTGAGACTTTCTTT
TRBV11-3	TRBJ2-1	TRBD1	many	CASSSGQGPPWEQFF	TGTGCCAGCAGCTCGGGACAGGGTCCTCCTTGGGAGCAGTTCTTC
TRBV2	TRBJ1-4	TRBD1	many	CASTGRRGLNEKLFF	TGTGCCAGCACCGGTCGGAGGGGGCTCAATGAAAAACTGTTTTTT
TRBV5-1	TRBJ1-1	-	many	CASSLLLDSRDTEAFF	TGCGCCAGCAGCTTACTGTTGGACAGCCGAGACACTGAAGCTTTCTTT
TRBV14	TRBJ2-3	-	-	CASSPGGQDTQYF	TGTGCCAGCAGCCCCGGCGGGCAGGATACGCAGTATTTT
TRBV18	TRBJ1-2	TRBD1	many	CASSPQTGTEYGYTF	TGTGCCAGCTCGCCACAGACCGGGACAGAATATGGCTACACCTTC
TRBV20-1	TRBJ2-7	TRBD2	few	CSAFAREQSYEQYF	TGCAGTGCCTTCGCGCGGGAGCAGTCCTACGAGCAGTACTTC
TRBV4-1	TRBJ2-5	-	few	CASSQDGTEETQYF	TGCGCCAGCAGCCAAGATGGGACTGAAGAGACCCAGTACTTC
TRBV7-2	TRBJ1-6	-	many	CASMFRGNSPLHF	TGTGCCAGCATGTTCCGGGGTAATTCACCCCTCCACTTT
TRBV19	TRBJ1-1	-	-	CASSIDQENTEAFF	TGTGCCAGTAGTATAGATCAGGAAAACACTGAAGCTTTCTTT
TRBV5-5	TRBJ1-4	-	few	CASSEGSLNEKLFF	TGTGCCAGCAGCGAGGGGAGCTTGAATGAAAAACTGTTTTTT
TRBV12-3/TRBV12-4	TRBJ2-4	-	few	CASSRDSSKNIQYF	TGTGCCAGCTCTCGCGACAGCTCCAAAAACATTCAGTACTTC
TRBV11-2	TRBJ2-2	-	many	CASSKGLTGELFF	TGTGCCAGCAGCAAGGGTCTCACCGGGGAGCTGTTTTTT
TRBV5-5	TRBJ2-5	-	-	CASSSGANQETQYF	TGTGCCAGCAGCTCCGGGGCAAACCAAGAGACCCAGTACTTC
TRBV6-1	TRBJ2-7	TRBD2	few	CASSPTSGSHEQYF	TGTGCCAGCTCGCCTACTAGCGGGAGCCACGAGCAGTACTTC
TRBV10-2	TRBJ2-5	-	few	CASSETGAVGETQYF	TGCGCCAGCAGTGAGACTGGGGCCGTGGGGGAGACCCAGTACTTC
TRBV7-9	TRBJ2-3	-	many	CASSPPDDTQYF	TGTGCCAGCAGCCCGCCGGATGATACGCAGTATTTT
TRBV7-9	TRBJ2-3	-	-	CASSSTLTRWGVTDTQYF	TGTGCCAGCAGCTCAACTCTAACCCGTTGGGGGGTCACAGATACGCAGTATTTT
TRBV4-1	TRBJ2-7	-	-	CASSQDPYFYEQYF	TGCGCCAGCAGCCAAGATCCTTACTTCTACGAGCAGTACTTC
TRBV7-8	TRBJ2-1	-	many	CASSYQGGAQVDEQFF	TGTGCCAGCAGCTATCAAGGCGGAGCTCAAGTAGATGAGCAGTTCTTC
TRBV11-1	TRBJ2-1	TRBD2	many	CASSPGLAGTNNEQFF	TGTGCCAGCAGCCCGGGACTAGCGGGGACGAACAATGAGCAGTTCTTC
TRBV29-1	TRBJ1-1	-	few	CSVEVSGGTEAFF	TGCAGCGTTGAAGTTTCCGGGGGCACTGAAGCTTTCTTT
TRBV28	TRBJ1-1	-	many	CASNRPHNTEAFF	TGTGCCAGCAATAGGCCTCATAACACTGAAGCTTTCTTT
TRBV20-1	TRBJ1-4	-	few	CSASLIQGVGEKLFF	TGCAGTGCCTCACTGATACAGGGCGTCGGGGAAAAACTGTTTTTT
TRBV20-1	TRBJ2-3	-	many	CSPSQPFSSTDTQYF	TGCAGTCCTTCCCAGCCGTTCTCTAGCACAGATACGCAGTATTTT
TRBV6-2/TRBV6-3	TRBJ1-1	-	many	CASSFDRRIKAFF	TGTGCCAGCAGTTTCGATAGGAGGATCAAGGCTTTCTTT
TRBV20-1	TRBJ2-6	-	many	CSARDLLNRSGANVLTF	TGCAGTGCTAGAGATCTTCTTAACCGCTCTGGGGCCAACGTCCTGACTTTC
TRBV3-1	TRBJ2-7	TRBD2	many	CASSAILGGSYEQYF	TGTGCCAGCAGCGCTATCTTGGGAGGGTCCTACGAGCAGTACTTC
TRBV3-1	TRBJ1-1	-	-	CASSQDLGGNTEAFF	TGTGCCAGCAGCCAAGATCTGGGGGGGAACACTGAAGCTTTCTTT
TRBV28	TRBJ2-5	-	few	CASSFPDTLSGRETQYF	TGTGCCAGCAGTTTTCCCGATACCCTTAGCGGTCGAGAGACCCAGTACTTC
TRBV4-1	TRBJ1-2	-	many	CASSLRDGGYGYTF	TGCGCCAGCAGCCTACGGGATGGCGGGTATGGCTACACCTTC
TRBV11-2	TRBJ2-7	-	many	CASSLSSGPLSEQYF	TGTGCCAGCAGCTTAAGTTCAGGGCCTCTAAGCGAGCAGTACTTC
TRBV5-1	TRBJ1-2	-	many	CASSLGPPGPSYF	TGCGCCAGCAGCTTGGGGCCCCCGGGACCATCTTACTTC
TRBV6-1	TRBJ1-5	-	many	CASSSVWDRNQPQHF	TGTGCCAGCAGTAGCGTATGGGATCGGAATCAGCCCCAGCATTTT
TRBV4-1	TRBJ1-2	TRBD1	-	CASSIQGAVDYGYTF	TGCGCCAGCAGTATCCAGGGGGCTGTGGACTATGGCTACACCTTC
TRBV27	TRBJ2-5	-	many	CASSLYQVPSQETQYF	TGTGCCAGCAGTTTATATCAGGTCCCTAGCCAAGAGACCCAGTACTTC
TRBV16	TRBJ1-3	-	few	CASSLPWSKKQRNTIYF	TGTGCCAGCAGCCTGCCTTGGAGTAAGAAACAGAGGAACACCATATATTTT
TRBV20-1	TRBJ2-7	TRBD2	many	CSARETSDYEQYF	TGCAGTGCTAGAGAGACTAGCGACTACGAGCAGTACTTC
TRBV20-1	TRBJ2-1	TRBD2	many	CSGRRLAGEGNEQFF	TGCAGTGGACGAAGATTGGCGGGAGAGGGCAATGAGCAGTTCTTC
TRBV6-9	TRBJ1-2	-	many	CASSYPPSTGPNYGYTF	TGTGCCAGCAGTTACCCCCCCTCGACAGGTCCAAACTATGGCTACACCTTC
TRBV6-1	TRBJ2-3	TRBD2	few	CAIKGASGRGTDTQYF	TGTGCCATTAAAGGGGCTAGCGGGAGAGGCACAGATACGCAGTATTTT